This paragraph reports one T cell receptor (beta chain). The antigen it binds to is not known. Nothing much larger sits one base from this clone, and base qualities are not available. After removal of 0 bases from V and 6 bases from J, the junction retains 11 bases not matched to a gene. From its cysteine to its phenylalanine, the CDR3 spans 17 amino acids. Only the CDR3 portion is preserved as DNA: 51 bases, with reading frame beginning at the first base. The germline V gene yields MNHEY for CDR1 and SVGAGI for CDR2. The 40 or so donors, aged roughly 6 to 95 years, were systemically healthy Caucasian individuals from Russia. Each donor gave ten milliliters of peripheral blood, drawn into EDTA-treated Vacutainer tubes. Ficoll-Paque density-gradient centrifugation was used to isolate PBMCs, with at least 7 million obtained per sample. Total RNA was extracted from PBMCs with Trizol reagent, with at least 5.5 micrograms obtained per sample. Naive CD45RAhigh/CD27high T cell percentages were measured by flow cytometry on a PBMC aliquot from every donor.

These data originate in a study of blood T cells in healthy people across ages (dated by TCRdb to about 2015). Regarding the research as a whole: In model experiments, template switching captured roughly one uniquely barcoded TCR beta cDNA molecule for every two T cells. Age-related changes in TCR beta repertoire diversity were measured in the study by deep sequencing normalized with unique cDNA molecular identifiers. The donors were split into four age groups: young (average about 16 years), middle-aged (roughly 39), aged (approximately 59) and long-lived (approximately 89). To avoid experimental bias, donors of different ages were randomly spread across the sequencing lanes. Two additional independent replicas of 1 million unique cDNA reads from the same blood draw were analyzed for two donors (one aged 18 to 30 and one aged 80 or older).

The receptor library was made with 5' RACE. The data were produced on an Illumina HiSeq 2500. A second PCR of about 7 to 12 cycles was performed with a sample-barcoded 5' primer and a J-beta primer mix. A template-switch 5' adaptor carrying 12 random nucleotides introduced a unique molecular identifier onto each TCR beta cDNA molecule. At least 2.5 million CDR3-containing paired-end reads were obtained from each sample. All of the RNA was converted into first-strand cDNA using the Mint cDNA synthesis kit, with a TRBC-specific oligonucleotide serving as the primer. Following uracil-DNA glycosylase treatment, all cDNA underwent a first 18-cycle PCR with the universal primers M1SS and BC2_uni_R. As for the authors' bioinformatics: Each sample was normalized by randomly selecting 1 million high-quality reads, each carrying a distinct molecular identifier. Reads sharing molecular identifiers were discarded rather than binned into consensus sequences. MiTCR, run with a Q25 quality threshold and the strictest error-elimination algorithm, handled CDR3 identification, clonotype clustering and error correction. A nonparametric unseen species model using Euler transformation provided a lower-bound estimate of total TCR beta diversity. TCRdb itself trimmed the public reads at Q25 with fastp, ran MiXCR and retained productive beta chains. Each record represents a unique CDR3 protein, reported with the most common genes and DNA among its rows. It is TCRdb's table, rather than the study itself, that gives the V and J calls and clone size. The sample table lists about 1.4 million distinct CDR3 sequences, approximately 60% of them with a count of one. The top ten clonotypes cover over 6.5% of the sample.

The study at large found these results: Compared with the aged group, the long-lived group had more naive CD4+ T cells, fewer expanded clones and increased TCR diversity, suggesting age selection. A strong correlation was found between observed TCR beta diversity and the percentage of naive T cells measured by flow cytometry. Total diversity estimates from one million sequenced T cells were considered lower bounds and underestimates. Bulk unsorted PBMC profiling prevented conclusive comparison of naive and antigen-experienced compartments. Observed TCR beta diversity per million T cells fell roughly linearly with age, and a significant reduction was already apparent by age approximately 41. The CMV infection status of donors was not known, potentially confounding age-related changes in expanded clonotypes.

Sequencing was done on a sample of blood. The rearranged chain carries TRBV6-5 and TRBJ2-7, with 10 bases in between that match TRBD1. This TCR came from a man between 18 and 29 years old in good health. The DNA sequence follows: TGTGCCAGCAGTTACTCTACCCCCGGGACAGGGGATCCCGAGCAGTACTTC. Its translation reads: CASSYSTPGTGDPEQYF.